Included here is one TCR beta chain sequence, with context. The data are from a study of spatial heterogeneity in lung cancer. As for the study in general: A consistent excess of beta-chain over alpha-chain sequences was detected. Within raw reads, each unique TCR and UMI combination appeared on average more than ten times.

This CDR3 comprises 16 residues. Germline V gene lookup returns CDR1 DFQATT and CDR2 SNEGSKA (reference sequence). Trimming pared 3 bases from V and 8 bases from J, leaving 23 bases between. Every molecule of TCR cDNA had its own unique molecular identifier. From the 5' RACE reads, TCRdb called clonotypes with MiXCR, one entry per CDR3 protein. This table has about 85,000 distinct CDR3 sequences, 15% to 25% appearing once. Time point meaning: sample taken at primary tumor resection. Material for sequencing was whole RNA from tumor, nontumor lung or frozen PBMC, left unsorted. Samples were obtained from some 70 donors, all untreated early-stage non-small cell lung cancer patients.

This chain uses TRBV20-1 with TRBJ2-1, with D possibly called TRBD1 or TRBD2 (5 bases each). This material consisted of PBMCs, taken at surgery. The receptor was isolated from a male donor with early-stage non-small cell lung cancer. The DNA of the CDR3 is TGCAGTGCTAGGGAGATAGTGAGGGGAACCCTTCATGAGCAGTTCTTC. This encodes CSAREIVRGTLHEQFF.